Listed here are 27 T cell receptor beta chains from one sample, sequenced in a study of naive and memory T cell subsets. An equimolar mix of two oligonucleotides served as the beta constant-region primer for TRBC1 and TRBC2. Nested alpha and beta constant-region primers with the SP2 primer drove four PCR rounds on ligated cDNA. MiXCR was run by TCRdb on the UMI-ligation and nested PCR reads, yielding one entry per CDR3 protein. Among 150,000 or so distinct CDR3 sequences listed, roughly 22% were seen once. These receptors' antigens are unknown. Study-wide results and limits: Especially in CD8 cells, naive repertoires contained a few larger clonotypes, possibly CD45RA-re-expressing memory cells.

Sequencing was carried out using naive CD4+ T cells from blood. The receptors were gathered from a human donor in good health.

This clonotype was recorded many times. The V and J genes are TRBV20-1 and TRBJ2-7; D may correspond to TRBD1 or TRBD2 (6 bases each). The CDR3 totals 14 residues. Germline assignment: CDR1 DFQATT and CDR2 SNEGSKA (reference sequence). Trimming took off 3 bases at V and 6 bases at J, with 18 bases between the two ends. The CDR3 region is CSASGGGTVLEQYF. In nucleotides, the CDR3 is TGCAGTGCTAGTGGAGGGGGAACAGTTCTCGAGCAGTACTTC.

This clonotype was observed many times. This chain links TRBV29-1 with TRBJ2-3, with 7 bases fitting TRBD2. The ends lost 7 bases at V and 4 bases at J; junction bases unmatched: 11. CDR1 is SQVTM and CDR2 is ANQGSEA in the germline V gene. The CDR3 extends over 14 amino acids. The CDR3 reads CSAAGVGPPDTQYF. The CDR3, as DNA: TGCAGCGCCGCGGGAGTCGGGCCACCAGATACGCAGTATTTT.

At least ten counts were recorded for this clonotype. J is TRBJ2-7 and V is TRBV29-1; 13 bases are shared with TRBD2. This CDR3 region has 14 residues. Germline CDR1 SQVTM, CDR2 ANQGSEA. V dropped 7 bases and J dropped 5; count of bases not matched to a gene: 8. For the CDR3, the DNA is TGCAGCGCAGGACTAGCGGGAGTTCCAGACGAGCAGTACTTC. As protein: CSAGLAGVPDEQYF.

This chain's CDR3 is CASSRQGVYTGELFF. DNA of the CDR3: TGCGCCAGCAGCAGGCAGGGGGTATACACCGGGGAGCTGTTTTTT. J is TRBJ2-2 and V is TRBV5-1; TRBD1 aligns across 7 bases. Germline CDR1 is SGHRS and CDR2 is YFSETQ. Losses at the gene ends were 4 bases for V and 3 bases for J; bases not matched to a gene: 6. This CDR3 spans 15 amino acids. Drawing the rest from reference TRBV5-1 and TRBJ2-2, the complete variable domain is KAGVTQTPRYLIKTRGQQVTLSCSPISGHRSVSWYQQTPGQGLQFLFEYFSETQRNKGNFPGRFSGRQFSNSRSEMNVSTLELGDSALYLCASSRQGVYTGELFFGEGSRLTVL.

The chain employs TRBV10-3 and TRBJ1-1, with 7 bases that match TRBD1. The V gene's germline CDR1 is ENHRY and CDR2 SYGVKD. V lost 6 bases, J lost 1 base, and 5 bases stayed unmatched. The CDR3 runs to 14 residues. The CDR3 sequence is CAISLTGPNTEAFF. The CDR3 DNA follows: TGTGCCATCAGCTTGACAGGGCCGAACACTGAAGCTTTCTTT.

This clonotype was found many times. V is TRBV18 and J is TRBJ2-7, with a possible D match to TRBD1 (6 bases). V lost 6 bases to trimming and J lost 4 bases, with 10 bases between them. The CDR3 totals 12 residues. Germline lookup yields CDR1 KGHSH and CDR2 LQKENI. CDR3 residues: CASSYDRYEQYF. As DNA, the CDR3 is TGTGCCAGCTCGTACGACAGGTACGAGCAGTACTTC.

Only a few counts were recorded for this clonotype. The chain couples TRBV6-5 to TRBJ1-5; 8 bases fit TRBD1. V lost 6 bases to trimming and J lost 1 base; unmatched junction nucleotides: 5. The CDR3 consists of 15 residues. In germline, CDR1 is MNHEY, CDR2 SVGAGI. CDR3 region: CASSRDRGSNQPQHF. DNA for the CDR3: TGTGCCAGCAGCCGTGACAGGGGCAGCAATCAGCCCCAGCATTTT.

CDR3: CASSFTGVDTQYF. The CDR3, as DNA: TGTGCCAGCAGCTTCACGGGAGTAGATACGCAGTATTTT. This chain joins TRBV11-2 and TRBJ2-3; D possibly corresponds to TRBD2 (6 bases). The CDR3 is made up of 13 amino acids. With 3 bases removed from V and 5 bases from J, the gap between germline ends came to 9 bases. The germline gives CDR1 SGHAT, CDR2 FQNNGV.

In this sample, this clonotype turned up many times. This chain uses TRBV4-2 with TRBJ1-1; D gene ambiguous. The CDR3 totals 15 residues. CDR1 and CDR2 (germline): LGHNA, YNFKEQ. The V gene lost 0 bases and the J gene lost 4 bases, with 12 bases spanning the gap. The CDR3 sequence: CASSQDILGGTEAFF. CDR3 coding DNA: TGTGCCAGCAGCCAAGACATATTGGGTGGCACTGAAGCTTTCTTT.

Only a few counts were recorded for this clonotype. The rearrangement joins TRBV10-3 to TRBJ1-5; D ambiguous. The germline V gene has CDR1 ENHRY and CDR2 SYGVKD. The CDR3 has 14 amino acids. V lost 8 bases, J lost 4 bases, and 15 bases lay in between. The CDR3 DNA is TGTGCCATCGGGCCAGCCCTCCTTAATCAGCCCCAGCATTTT. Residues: CAIGPALLNQPQHF.

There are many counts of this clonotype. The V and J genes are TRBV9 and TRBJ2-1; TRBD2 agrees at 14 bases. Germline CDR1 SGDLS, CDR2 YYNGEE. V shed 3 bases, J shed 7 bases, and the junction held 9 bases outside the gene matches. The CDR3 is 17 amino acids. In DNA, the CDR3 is TGTGCCAGCAGCGCGACGCAGGGACTAGCGGGAGTGAATGAGCAGTTCTTC. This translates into CASSATQGLAGVNEQFF.

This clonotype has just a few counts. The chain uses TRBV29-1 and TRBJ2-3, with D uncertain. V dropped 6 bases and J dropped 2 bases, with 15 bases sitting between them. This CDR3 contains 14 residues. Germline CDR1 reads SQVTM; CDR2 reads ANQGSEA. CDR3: CSVGYLGYTDTQYF. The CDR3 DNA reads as TGCAGCGTGGGTTATCTCGGATACACAGATACGCAGTATTTT.

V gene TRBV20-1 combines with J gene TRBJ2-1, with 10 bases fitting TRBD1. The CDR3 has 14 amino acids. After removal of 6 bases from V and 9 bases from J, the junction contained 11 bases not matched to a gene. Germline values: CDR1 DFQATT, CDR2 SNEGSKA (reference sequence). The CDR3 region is CSADRDRGNTEQFF. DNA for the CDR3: TGCAGTGCGGACCGGGACAGGGGAAATACTGAGCAGTTCTTC.

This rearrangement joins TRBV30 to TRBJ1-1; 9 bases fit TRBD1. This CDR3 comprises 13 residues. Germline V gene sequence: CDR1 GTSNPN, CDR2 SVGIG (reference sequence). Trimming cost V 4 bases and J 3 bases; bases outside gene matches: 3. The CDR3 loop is CAWNRDRDTEAFF. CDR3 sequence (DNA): TGTGCCTGGAACCGGGACAGGGACACTGAAGCTTTCTTT. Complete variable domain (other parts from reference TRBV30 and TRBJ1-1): SQTIHQWPATLVQPVGSPLSLECTVEGTSNPNLYWYRQAAGRGLQLLFYSVGIGQISSEVPQNLSASRPQDRQFILSSKKLLLSDSGFYLCAWNRDRDTEAFFGQGTRLTVV.

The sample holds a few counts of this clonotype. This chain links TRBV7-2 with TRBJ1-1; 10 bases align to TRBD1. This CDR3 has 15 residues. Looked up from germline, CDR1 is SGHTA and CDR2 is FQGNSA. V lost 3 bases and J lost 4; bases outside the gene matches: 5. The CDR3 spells CASSLTGQGTTEAFF. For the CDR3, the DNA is TGTGCCAGCAGCTTGACGGGACAGGGGACCACTGAAGCTTTCTTT.

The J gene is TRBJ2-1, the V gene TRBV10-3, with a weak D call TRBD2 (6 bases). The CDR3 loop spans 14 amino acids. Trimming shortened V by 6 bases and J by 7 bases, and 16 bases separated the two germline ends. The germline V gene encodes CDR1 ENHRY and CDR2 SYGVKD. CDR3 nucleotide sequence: TGTGCCATCAGGCGGGATCCAAGATGGAATGAGCAGTTCTTC. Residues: CAIRRDPRWNEQFF.

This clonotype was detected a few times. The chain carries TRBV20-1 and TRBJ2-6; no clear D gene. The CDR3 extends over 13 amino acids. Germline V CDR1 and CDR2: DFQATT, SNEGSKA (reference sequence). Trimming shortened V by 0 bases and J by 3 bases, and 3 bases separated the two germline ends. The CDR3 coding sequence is TGCAGTGCTAGAGATCTTGGGGCCAACGTCCTGACTTTC. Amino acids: CSARDLGANVLTF.

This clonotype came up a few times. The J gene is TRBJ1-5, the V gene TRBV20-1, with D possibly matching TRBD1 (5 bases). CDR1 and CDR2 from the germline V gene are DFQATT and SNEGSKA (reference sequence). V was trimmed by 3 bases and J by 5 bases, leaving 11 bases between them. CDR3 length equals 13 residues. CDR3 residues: CSASRGGDQPQHF. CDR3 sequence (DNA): TGCAGTGCTAGTCGGGGGGGGGATCAGCCCCAGCATTTT.

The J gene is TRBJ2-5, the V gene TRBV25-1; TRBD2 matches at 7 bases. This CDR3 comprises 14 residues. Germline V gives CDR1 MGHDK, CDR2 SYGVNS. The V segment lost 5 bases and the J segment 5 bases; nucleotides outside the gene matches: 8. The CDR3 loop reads CASSQAGRRETQYF. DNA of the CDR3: TGTGCCAGCAGTCAAGCGGGAAGGCGGGAGACCCAGTACTTC.

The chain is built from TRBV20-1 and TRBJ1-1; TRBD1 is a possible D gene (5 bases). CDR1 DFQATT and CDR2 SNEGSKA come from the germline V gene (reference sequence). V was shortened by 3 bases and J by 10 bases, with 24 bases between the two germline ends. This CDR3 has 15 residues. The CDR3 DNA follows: TGCAGTGCTAGTGACCCCTCCCTACGGGGCCGGGGAGCTTTCTTT. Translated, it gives CSASDPSLRGRGAFF.

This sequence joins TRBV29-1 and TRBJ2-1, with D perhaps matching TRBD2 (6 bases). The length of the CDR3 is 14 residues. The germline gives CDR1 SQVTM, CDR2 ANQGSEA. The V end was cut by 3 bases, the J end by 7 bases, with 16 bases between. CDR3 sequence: CSVDGAGRGNEQFF. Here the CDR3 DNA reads TGCAGCGTTGACGGGGCGGGAAGGGGAAATGAGCAGTTCTTC.

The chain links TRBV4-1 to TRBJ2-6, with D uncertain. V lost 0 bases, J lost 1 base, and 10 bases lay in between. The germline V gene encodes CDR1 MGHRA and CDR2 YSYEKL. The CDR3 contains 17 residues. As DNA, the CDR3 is TGCGCCAGCAGCCAAGATGTCGTAGGGTCTGGGGCCAACGTCCTGACTTTC. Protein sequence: CASSQDVVGSGANVLTF.

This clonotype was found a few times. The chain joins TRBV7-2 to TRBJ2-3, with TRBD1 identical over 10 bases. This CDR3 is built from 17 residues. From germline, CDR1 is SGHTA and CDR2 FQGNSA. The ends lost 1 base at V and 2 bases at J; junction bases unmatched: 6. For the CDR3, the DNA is TGTGCCAGCAGCTTAGGGTTCGGGACAGGGGCCACAGATACGCAGTATTTT. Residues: CASSLGFGTGATDTQYF. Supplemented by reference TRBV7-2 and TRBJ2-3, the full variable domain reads GAGVSQSPSNKVTEKGKDVELRCDPISGHTALYWYRQSLGQGLEFLIYFQGNSAPDKSGLPSDRFSAERTGGSVSTLTIQRTQQEDSAVYLCASSLGFGTGATDTQYFGPGTRLTVL.

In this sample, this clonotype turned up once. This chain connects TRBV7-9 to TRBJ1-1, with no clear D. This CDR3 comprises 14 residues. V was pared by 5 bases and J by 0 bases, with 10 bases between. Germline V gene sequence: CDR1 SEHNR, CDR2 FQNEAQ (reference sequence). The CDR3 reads CASSLRELNTEAFF. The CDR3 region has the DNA TGTGCCAGCAGCCTCCGGGAACTGAACACTGAAGCTTTCTTT.

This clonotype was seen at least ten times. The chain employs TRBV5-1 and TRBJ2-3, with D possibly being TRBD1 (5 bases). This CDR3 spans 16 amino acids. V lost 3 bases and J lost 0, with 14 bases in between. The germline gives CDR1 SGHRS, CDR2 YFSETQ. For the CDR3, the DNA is TGCGCCAGCAGCTCAACAGGACACCATAGCACAGATACGCAGTATTTT. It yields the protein CASSSTGHHSTDTQYF. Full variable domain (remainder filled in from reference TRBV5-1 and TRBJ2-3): KAGVTQTPRYLIKTRGQQVTLSCSPISGHRSVSWYQQTPGQGLQFLFEYFSETQRNKGNFPGRFSGRQFSNSRSEMNVSTLELGDSALYLCASSSTGHHSTDTQYFGPGTRLTVL.

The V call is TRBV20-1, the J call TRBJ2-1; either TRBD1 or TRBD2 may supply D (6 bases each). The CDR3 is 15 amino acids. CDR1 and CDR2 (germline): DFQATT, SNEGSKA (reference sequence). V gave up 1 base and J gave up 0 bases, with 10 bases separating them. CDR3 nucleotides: TGCAGTGCTAGAGTCGGGGGCCTCTCCTACAATGAGCAGTTCTTC. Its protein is CSARVGGLSYNEQFF.

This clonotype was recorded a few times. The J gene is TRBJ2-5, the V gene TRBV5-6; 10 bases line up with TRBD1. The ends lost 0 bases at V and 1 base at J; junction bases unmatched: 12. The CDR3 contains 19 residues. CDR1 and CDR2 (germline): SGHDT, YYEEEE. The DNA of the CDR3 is TGTGCCAGCAGCTTGGCCGGGACAGGGGCCCCTATCGGCCAAGAGACCCAGTACTTC. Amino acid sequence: CASSLAGTGAPIGQETQYF.